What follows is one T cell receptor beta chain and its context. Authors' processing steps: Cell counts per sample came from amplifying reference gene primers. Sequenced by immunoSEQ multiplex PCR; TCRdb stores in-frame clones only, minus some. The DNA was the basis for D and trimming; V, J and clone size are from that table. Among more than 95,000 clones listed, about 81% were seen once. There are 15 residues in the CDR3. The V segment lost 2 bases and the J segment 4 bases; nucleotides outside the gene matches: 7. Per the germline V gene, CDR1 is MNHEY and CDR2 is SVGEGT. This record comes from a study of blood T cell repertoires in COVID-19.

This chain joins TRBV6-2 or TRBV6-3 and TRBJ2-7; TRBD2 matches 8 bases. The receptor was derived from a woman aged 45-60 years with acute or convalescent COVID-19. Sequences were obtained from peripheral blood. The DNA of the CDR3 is TGTGCCAGCAGTTACCACTCGGGGGGGCCGTACGAGCAGTACTTC. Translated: CASSYHSGGPYEQYF.